These T cell receptor beta chains were read from a single sample in a study of control samples from healthy donors and cancer patients. The method was immunoSEQ multiplex PCR; TCRdb's version includes in-frame clones alone and lacks a portion of them. The table records 100,000 to 150,000 clones, 80% to 95% of them present only once. The specimen sequenced was blood. The source of these receptors is a young man in good health. Each CDR3 is given with its conserved first and last residue.

CDR3aa: CSASRAGANVLTF; j_gene: TRBJ2-6; v_gene: TRBV20-1
CDR3aa: CAWSRGKSGNTIYF; j_gene: TRBJ1-3; v_gene: TRBV30
CDR3aa: CASSLGLAGTYQETQYF; j_gene: TRBJ2-5; v_gene: TRBV5-1
CDR3aa: CASSRDREQETQYF; j_gene: TRBJ2-5; v_gene: TRBV7-9
CDR3aa: CASSPEASNSYEQYF; j_gene: TRBJ2-7; v_gene: TRBV5-5
CDR3aa: CASSSDGPEAFF; j_gene: TRBJ1-1; v_gene: TRBV3-1/TRBV3-2
CDR3aa: CASTPQRGNTIYF; j_gene: TRBJ1-3; v_gene: TRBV12-3/TRBV12-4
CDR3aa: CASSESGEKLFF; j_gene: TRBJ1-4; v_gene: TRBV6-1
CDR3aa: CASSPTKRDTDTQYF; j_gene: TRBJ2-3; v_gene: TRBV3-1/TRBV3-2
CDR3aa: CASSLGPGGYGYTF; j_gene: TRBJ1-2; v_gene: TRBV11-2
CDR3aa: CASSQGGSTDTQYF; j_gene: TRBJ2-3; v_gene: TRBV3-1/TRBV3-2
CDR3aa: CASSLRQSTNEKLFF; j_gene: TRBJ1-4; v_gene: TRBV7-8
CDR3aa: CASSLDRYYEQYF; j_gene: TRBJ2-7; v_gene: TRBV7-2
CDR3aa: CASSPRKVLSGNTIYF; j_gene: TRBJ1-3; v_gene: TRBV18
CDR3aa: CASSLGQGGYGYTF; j_gene: TRBJ1-2; v_gene: TRBV5-1
CDR3aa: CASSPWKDSGGGEQFF; j_gene: TRBJ2-1; v_gene: TRBV3-1/TRBV3-2
CDR3aa: CATRDREAFF; j_gene: TRBJ1-1; v_gene: TRBV2
CDR3aa: CAWSGGGAYEQYF; j_gene: TRBJ2-7; v_gene: TRBV30
CDR3aa: CASSWGYAKNIQYF; j_gene: TRBJ2-4; v_gene: TRBV11-2
CDR3aa: CATSRDGVRNQPQHF; j_gene: TRBJ1-5; v_gene: TRBV15
CDR3aa: CASSGDRVPYEQYF; j_gene: TRBJ2-7; v_gene: TRBV25-1
CDR3aa: CASSEASGTEAFF; j_gene: TRBJ1-1; v_gene: TRBV6-4